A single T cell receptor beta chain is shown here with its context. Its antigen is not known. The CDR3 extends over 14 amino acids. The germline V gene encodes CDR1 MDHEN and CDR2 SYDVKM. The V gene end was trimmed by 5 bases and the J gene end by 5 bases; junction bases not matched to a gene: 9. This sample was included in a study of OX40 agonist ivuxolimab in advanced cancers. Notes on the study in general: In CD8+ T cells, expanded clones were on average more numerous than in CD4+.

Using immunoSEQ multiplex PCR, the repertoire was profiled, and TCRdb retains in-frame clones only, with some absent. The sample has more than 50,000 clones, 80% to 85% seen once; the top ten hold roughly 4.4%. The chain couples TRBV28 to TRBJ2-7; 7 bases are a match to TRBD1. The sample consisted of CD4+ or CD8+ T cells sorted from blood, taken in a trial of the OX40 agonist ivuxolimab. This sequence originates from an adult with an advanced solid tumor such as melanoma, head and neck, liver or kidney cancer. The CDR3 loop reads CASSPGTVIHEQYF. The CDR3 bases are TGTGCCAGCAGTCCCGGGACAGTAATCCACGAGCAGTACTTC.